Listed here are 20 T cell receptor beta chains from one sample, sequenced in a study of breast tumors, draining lymph nodes, adjacent tissues. Samples came from axillary lymph nodes draining the breast cancer. TCRdb used MiXCR to reprocess the multiplex PCR reads, holding one entry per CDR3 protein. The sample has about 110,000 distinct CDR3 sequences, 30% seen once. Sample: axillary lymph node tissue. These receptors were collected from a female donor with breast cancer. Some clones in this sample may be carry-over from other donors' samples.

Concerning this clonotype: It is unclear where the CDR3 begins or ends on the DNA, so no DNA is shown, and the CDR3 is as TCRdb lists it. J is TRBJ1-2 and V is TRBV11-2. A total of 19 residues make up the CDR3, ends included. The germline V gene has CDR1 SGHAT and CDR2 FQNNGV. This CDR3 is CASSLYICSAGTGGNGYTF.

This clonotype was seen many times. This chain connects TRBV11-2 to TRBJ2-2; a weak D match, TRBD2 (6 bases). Germline lookup yields CDR1 SGHAT and CDR2 FQNNGV. Between the trimmed V and J ends, which lost 7 bases and 4 bases, there was a span of 16 bases. The CDR3 sequence is 15 residues long. CDR3 bases: TGTGCCAGCAACGGACTAAGCCCGTCCACCGGGGAGCTGTTTTTT. Translating it yields CASNGLSPSTGELFF.

This clonotype was seen many times. As DNA, the CDR3 is TGTGCCAGCAGCTTAGATCCGGGGGGAGACATTCAGTACTTC. It codes for CASSLDPGGDIQYF. The chain joins TRBV11-2 to TRBJ2-4; TRBD2 agrees at 7 bases. CDR1 is SGHAT and CDR2 is FQNNGV in the germline V gene. The CDR3 totals 14 residues. Trimming took 0 bases from V and 8 from J; bases not matched to a gene: 4.

This clonotype was recorded a few times. This may arise from a read error, as a much more abundant clone is one base away. In this CDR3 the conserved last residue, phenylalanine or tryptophan, is missing, so a read error is likely. This chain uses TRBV19 with TRBJ2-1; possible D gene TRBD2, 6 bases. From germline, CDR1 is LNHDA and CDR2 SQIVND (reference sequence). Trimming took 4 bases from V and 4 from J, leaving 17 bases between them. The CDR3 is 16 residues long. The CDR3 loop reads CASSTLDSGTYNEQFS. CDR3 nucleotide sequence: TGTGCCAGTAGTACCTTAGATAGCGGTACGTACAATGAGCAGTTCTCC.

This chain uses TRBV7-9 with TRBJ2-5, with 7 bases fitting TRBD2. The CDR3 length is 14 residues. With V trimmed by 5 bases and J by 5 bases, 8 bases remained unmatched. Germline CDR1 SEHNR, CDR2 FQNEAQ (reference sequence). CDR3: CASSPLLGGETQYF. The DNA of the CDR3 is TGTGCCAGCAGCCCGCTTTTGGGGGGGGAGACCCAGTACTTC.

A note on this clonotype: A much larger clone sits a single nucleotide away, making a read error possible. V usage is TRBV6-1 and J usage is TRBJ1-5; unclear D gene. This CDR3 spans 15 amino acids. The germline CDR1 and CDR2 sequences are MNHNS and SASEGT. V was pared by 6 bases and J by 6 bases, with 18 bases between. The CDR3 here is CASSPRGRVGQPQHF. CDR3 in DNA: TGTGCCAGCAGCCCCCGGGGAAGGGTCGGTCAGCCCCAGCATTTT.

Ten or more counts support this clonotype. The chain couples TRBV18 to TRBJ2-5; D may match TRBD1 or TRBD2 (5 bases each). Per the germline V gene, CDR1 is KGHSH and CDR2 is LQKENI. CDR3 length: 15 amino acids. The ends were cut back, 4 bases at V and 1 base at J, with 13 bases in the middle. The DNA of the CDR3 is TGTGCCAGCTCACTAAACCCGGGGACCCAAGAGACCCAGTACTTC. This translates into CASSLNPGTQETQYF.

This clonotype came up once. One end of the junction varies from germline; a read error may be responsible. The chain couples TRBV7-2 to TRBJ1-1; D gene ambiguous. Germline V gene data show CDR1 as SGHTA and CDR2 as FQGNSA. This CDR3 spans 14 amino acids. In nucleotides, the CDR3 is TGCGCCAGCAGCTTCGGCAGCTCCTTTGAAGCAGCTTTCTTT. Amino acid sequence: CASSFGSSFEAAFF.

This clonotype occurred many times. J is TRBJ2-7 and V is TRBV4-1; D gene ambiguous. The V and J ends lost 0 bases and 2 bases respectively, with 14 bases between them. Germline V gene data show CDR1 as MGHRA and CDR2 as YSYEKL. This CDR3 has 16 residues. The CDR3 here is CASSQDPHPPAYEQYF. In DNA form, the CDR3 reads TGCGCCAGCAGCCAAGACCCTCACCCACCCGCCTACGAGCAGTACTTC.

Regarding this clonotype: At one end, the junction sequence differs from germline, possibly due to a read error. This chain links TRBV6-6 with TRBJ2-2, with TRBD1 matching over 7 bases. From germline, CDR1 is MNHNY and CDR2 SVGAGI (reference sequence). The CDR3 totals 15 residues. The CDR3 loop reads CVSSWGQLNTGELFF. The CDR3 bases are TGCGTCAGCAGTTGGGGACAGTTGAACACCGGGGAGCTGTTTTTT.

This clonotype was observed a few times. A much larger clonotype is one base distant, so this may be a read error. The chain recombines TRBV6-5 with TRBJ2-7; no reliable D call. The CDR3 has 11 residues. Trimming removed 5 bases at V and 4 bases at J, with 6 bases between. Germline values: CDR1 MNHEY, CDR2 SVGAGI. The CDR3 coding sequence is TGTGCCAGCAGTCCTAATTACGAGCAGTACTTC. Protein product: CASSPNYEQYF.

This clonotype was seen at least ten times. A much more abundant neighbour one base away suggests this may be a read error. This likely comes from a read error, as the CDR3 has no conserved phenylalanine or tryptophan at its end. The CDR3 sequence is CASSSAGPKETQYL. The CDR3, as DNA: TGTGCCAGCAGCTCTGCCGGGCCTAAAGAGACCCAGTACCTC. The rearrangement uses TRBV7-2 and TRBJ2-5; no definite D call. The CDR3 extends over 14 amino acids. The ends were cut back, 4 bases at V and 3 bases at J, with 12 bases in the middle. Germline V lookup: CDR1 SGHTA, CDR2 FQGNSA.

The V and J genes are TRBV29-1 and TRBJ1-6; 10 bases align to TRBD1. The CDR3 totals 13 residues. Germline assignment: CDR1 SQVTM and CDR2 ANQGSEA. The J segment lost 8 bases and the V segment lost 4 bases, leaving 2 bases of the junction unmatched. Here the CDR3 reads CSVGTGGYSPLHF. The CDR3 coding sequence is TGCAGCGTTGGGACAGGGGGATATTCACCCCTCCACTTT.

This clonotype was seen many times. V gene TRBV18 combines with J gene TRBJ1-2; no firm D call. The V gene's germline CDR1 is KGHSH and CDR2 LQKENI. The CDR3 is 12 amino acids. V shed 2 bases and J shed 4 bases, with 5 bases lying between them. The CDR3 coding sequence is TGTGCCAGCTCACCAGACATCTATGGCTACACCTTC. Translation gives CASSPDIYGYTF.

This clonotype was counted a single time. A much larger clonotype is one base distant, so this may be a read error. This chain connects TRBV2 to TRBJ1-1; D uncertain. The V end was cut by 8 bases, the J end by 1 base, with 8 bases between. This CDR3 region has 12 residues. Germline loops: CDR1 SNHLY, CDR2 FYNNEI. Written as DNA, the CDR3 is TGTGCCAGCTGGGCCGCGAACACTGAAGCTTTCTTT. As protein: CASWAANTEAFF.

Written as DNA, the CDR3 is TGTGCCAGCAGTGGGACTAGCGGGAGCTCCTACGAGCATTTT. Its translation is CASSGTSGSSYEHF. The chain uses TRBV6-1 and TRBJ1-5, with D uncertain. Trimming removed 4 bases at V and 14 bases at J, with 21 bases between. CDR1 is MNHNS and CDR2 is SASEGT in the germline V gene. CDR3 length: 14 amino acids.

This clonotype was counted many times. The rearrangement uses TRBV6-6 and TRBJ2-2, with 11 bases matching TRBD1. Germline CDR1 is MNHNY and CDR2 is SVGAGI (reference sequence). J gave up 6 bases and V 4 bases, and 4 bases lay outside the gene matches. The CDR3 spans 15 residues. CDR3 in amino acids: CASSFPGQGAGELFF. CDR3 nucleotide sequence: TGTGCCAGCAGTTTCCCGGGACAGGGGGCCGGGGAGCTGTTTTTT.

The chain is built from TRBV10-3 and TRBJ2-3; TRBD2 is a possible D gene (7 bases). CDR3 length equals 15 residues. Germline values: CDR1 ENHRY, CDR2 SYGVKD. Trimming left V 10 bases short and J 2 bases short, with 19 bases between. This CDR3 reads CATTQGRGFTDTQYF. The DNA for the CDR3 is TGTGCCACCACTCAGGGGAGGGGATTCACAGATACGCAGTATTTT.

This clonotype was counted at least ten times. The rearrangement uses TRBV5-1 and TRBJ2-2, with D uncertain. CDR3 size: 12 residues. The germline V gene encodes CDR1 SGHRS and CDR2 YFSETQ. V was pared by 5 bases and J by 3 bases, with 5 bases between. The CDR3 coding sequence is TGCGCCAGCAGTTACGACACCGGGGAGCTGTTTTTT. Amino acids: CASSYDTGELFF.

This clonotype has ten or more counts. A much larger clone differs by one base, so this may be a read error. The chain recombines TRBV5-6 with TRBJ2-7; 10 nucleotides align to TRBD2. V shed 4 bases, J shed 4 bases, and the junction held 14 bases outside the gene matches. Germline V gene sequence: CDR1 SGHDT, CDR2 YYEEEE. The CDR3 is 17 residues long. The CDR3: CASSPQPAGGPRYEQYF. The CDR3 bases are TGTGCCAGCAGCCCCCAACCAGCGGGAGGGCCTAGGTACGAGCAGTACTTC.